The entry that follows covers one T cell receptor beta chain sequence. These data come from a study of blood T cell repertoires in COVID-19. CDR1 and CDR2 from the germline V gene are SGHTA and FQGNSA. Trimming stripped 5 bases from V and 5 bases from J, with 18 bases between. The CDR3 runs 15 residues. The data were produced by immunoSEQ multiplex PCR, yet TCRdb's version contains in-frame clones alone and is incomplete. The repertoire holds about 120,000 clones, with more than 60% as singletons. What was sequenced was peripheral blood. J is TRBJ1-2 and V is TRBV7-2, with a weak D call TRBD1 (6 bases). This sequence originates from a man in his 70s with acute or convalescent COVID-19. The CDR3 DNA reads TGTGCCAGCAGCGCAACAGGGTGGGTTACGTATGGCTACACCTTC. The encoded protein is CASSATGWVTYGYTF.